Following are 29 T cell receptor beta chains from one sample sequenced in a study of T cell changes during pregnancy in multiple sclerosis. Some clones are missing from TCRdb's copy, which holds only in-frame ones; the method was immunoSEQ multiplex PCR. The table includes 55,000 to 80,000 clones, roughly 94% detected once. Specimen: peripheral blood, collected in the third trimester of pregnancy. These receptors all come from a female donor with multiple sclerosis, enrolled in a pregnancy study.

The CDR3 loop is CASSTTGGFEKQFF. DNA of the CDR3: TGTGCCAGCAGCACGACAGGGGGCTTTGAGAAGCAGTTCTTC. This sequence joins TRBV13 and TRBJ2-1; 10 nucleotides match TRBD1. This CDR3 is 14 amino acids long. V dropped 5 bases and J dropped 11; count of bases not matched to a gene: 9. Per germline, CDR1 PRHDT and CDR2 FYEKMQ (reference sequence).

The chain joins TRBV6-5 to TRBJ1-2; 12 nucleotides line up with TRBD1. The CDR3 totals 15 residues. Germline trimming cut 6 bases from V and 7 bases from J; bases unmatched to any gene: 9. CDR1 is MNHEY and CDR2 is SVGAGI in the germline V gene. Written as DNA, the CDR3 is TGTGCCAGCAGGCCCGGGACAGGGGGCCTGGGTGGCTACACCTTC. Amino acids: CASRPGTGGLGGYTF.

J is TRBJ2-3 and V is TRBV25-1; D remains ambiguous. In germline, CDR1 is MGHDK, CDR2 SYGVNS. V lost 1 base to trimming and J lost 2 bases, with 7 bases between them. The CDR3 has 14 amino acids. The CDR3 region has the DNA TGTGCCAGCAGTGAATCCGGTTTCACAGATACGCAGTATTTT. Translated: CASSESGFTDTQYF.

CDR3: CASSYILTSYGYTF. The CDR3 DNA reads TGTGCCAGCAGTTACATTCTAACGAGCTATGGCTACACCTTC. This sequence joins TRBV6-5 and TRBJ1-2; D gene ambiguous. V lost 2 bases, J lost 4 bases, and 11 bases lay in between. The CDR3 is made up of 14 amino acids. CDR1 and CDR2 (germline): MNHEY, SVGAGI.

This clone was seen just once. V and J are TRBV10-3 and TRBJ1-1; 8 nucleotides line up with TRBD1. The V gene end was trimmed by 2 bases and the J gene end by 4 bases; junction bases not matched to a gene: 3. Germline V gene sequence: CDR1 ENHRY, CDR2 SYGVKD. The CDR3 is made up of 14 amino acids. The CDR3 here is CAISEDRGITEAFF. The CDR3 region has the DNA TGTGCCATCAGTGAGGACAGGGGAATCACTGAAGCTTTCTTT.

The CDR3 sequence is CAWSVGRVRNTEAFF. The CDR3 DNA reads as TGTGCCTGGAGTGTAGGGAGGGTCCGGAACACTGAAGCTTTCTTT. V usage is TRBV30 and J usage is TRBJ1-1; D remains unclear. V was cut by 0 bases and J by 1 base, with 12 bases left in between. The CDR3 length is 15 residues. Per germline, CDR1 GTSNPN and CDR2 SVGIG (reference sequence). The variable domain in full, with the rest retrieved from reference TRBV30 and TRBJ1-1, is SQTIHQWPATLVQPVGSPLSLECTVEGTSNPNLYWYRQAAGRGLQLLFYSVGIGQISSEVPQNLSASRPQDRQFILSSKKLLLSDSGFYLCAWSVGRVRNTEAFFGQGTRLTVV.

The chain uses TRBV27 and TRBJ2-5, with 9 bases identical to TRBD2. The CDR3 totals 14 residues. The V gene end was trimmed by 6 bases and the J gene end by 4 bases; junction bases not matched to a gene: 6. CDR1 is MNHEY and CDR2 is SMNVEV in the germline V gene (reference sequence). CDR3 residues: CASRAGGPGETQYF. The CDR3 DNA is TGTGCCAGCAGGGCGGGGGGGCCGGGAGAGACCCAGTACTTC.

The genes are TRBV6-1 and TRBJ1-2; 7 positions match TRBD1. J was trimmed by 5 bases and V by 3 bases; bases with no gene match: 12. The CDR3 is 16 amino acids. Germline values: CDR1 MNHNS, CDR2 SASEGT. The CDR3 reads CASSDSRQGVIYGYTF. The CDR3 DNA sequence: TGTGCCAGCAGTGACAGTAGGCAGGGGGTTATATATGGCTACACCTTC.

This chain links TRBV18 with TRBJ2-3, with TRBD2 as a possible D gene (5 bases). CDR1 is KGHSH, CDR2 LQKENI, per germline. There are 17 residues in the CDR3. The ends were cut back, 3 bases at V and 0 bases at J, with 16 bases in the middle. The DNA for the CDR3 is TGTGCCAGCTCACCTCTCGGACTTACTACTAGCACAGATACGCAGTATTTT. Translation gives CASSPLGLTTSTDTQYF.

The chain combines TRBV6-6 with TRBJ2-7, with D possibly matching TRBD2 (6 bases). CDR1 and CDR2 (germline): MNHNY, SVGAGI (reference sequence). CDR3 size: 16 residues. V lost 2 bases and J lost 1, with 15 bases in between. This chain's CDR3 is CASSYGNLAASYEQYF. CDR3 nucleotide sequence: TGTGCCAGCAGTTACGGGAACTTAGCGGCGTCCTACGAGCAGTACTTC.

V usage is TRBV11-2 and J usage is TRBJ1-1; 8 bases align to TRBD1. This CDR3 region has 17 residues. V was pared by 3 bases and J by 5 bases, with 14 bases of the junction left unmatched. Germline loops: CDR1 SGHAT, CDR2 FQNNGV. The CDR3 loop is CASSLPRQGRGGTEAFF. The CDR3 nucleotides are TGTGCCAGCAGCTTGCCTCGACAGGGGAGGGGTGGAACTGAAGCTTTCTTT.

The chain recombines TRBV30 with TRBJ2-7; 10 bases are a match to TRBD1. The CDR3 runs to 16 residues. Trimming removed 1 base from V and 5 bases from J; junction bases left unmatched: 11. Germline V gives CDR1 GTSNPN, CDR2 SVGIG (reference sequence). CDR3 sequence: CAWSGVSDRGPHEQYF. CDR3 bases: TGTGCCTGGAGTGGCGTAAGCGACAGGGGGCCTCACGAGCAGTACTTC.

The chain couples TRBV11-3 to TRBJ2-2, with TRBD2 matching 9 bases. The CDR3 contains 18 residues. Looked up from germline, CDR1 is SGHNT and CDR2 is YENEEA. Unmatched junction bases numbered 7, after V lost 1 base and J lost 1 base. This CDR3 is CASSLGSSGGLNTGELFF. CDR3 sequence (DNA): TGTGCCAGCAGCTTAGGAAGTAGCGGGGGCCTGAACACCGGGGAGCTGTTTTTT.

The chain's CDR3 is CATQLGGPRGDTQYF. Written as DNA, the CDR3 is TGTGCCACTCAGCTGGGGGGGCCGCGGGGAGATACGCAGTATTTT. The chain employs TRBV6-6 and TRBJ2-3; D is perhaps TRBD2 (7 bases). With 10 bases removed from V and 5 bases from J, the gap between germline ends came to 22 bases. This CDR3 region has 15 residues. Germline CDR1 reads MNHNY; CDR2 reads SVGAGI (reference sequence).

This clone has just one count. The chain links TRBV19 to TRBJ2-1; D is unresolved. V was cut by 6 bases and J by 2 bases, with 11 bases left in between. Looked up from germline, CDR1 is LNHDA and CDR2 is SQIVND (reference sequence). The CDR3 consists of 14 residues. CDR3 DNA sequence: TGTGCCAGTAGGCCAGGCGTACCCTACAATGAGCAGTTCTTC. Its translation is CASRPGVPYNEQFF.

The chain combines TRBV7-9 with TRBJ1-1; D possibly corresponds to TRBD1 (5 bases). V was pared by 1 base and J by 7 bases, with 10 bases between. CDR3 length: 13 amino acids. CDR1 is SEHNR and CDR2 is FQNEAQ in the germline V gene (reference sequence). For the CDR3, the DNA is TGTGCCAGCAGCTTAGGGGGGGGTGGTGAAGCTTTCTTT. Protein product: CASSLGGGGEAFF.

Points on this clone: This specimen includes other DNA sequences encoding the same CDR3. The chain carries TRBV9 and TRBJ1-1; D is uncertain. The CDR3 consists of 14 residues. V gave up 0 bases and J gave up 4 bases, with 10 bases separating them. Germline lookup yields CDR1 SGDLS and CDR2 YYNGEE. CDR3 in amino acids: CASSVGGGGTEAFF. The CDR3 DNA follows: TGTGCCAGCAGCGTAGGGGGAGGAGGCACTGAAGCTTTCTTT.

The rearrangement uses TRBV9 and TRBJ2-3; D call uncertain. This CDR3 comprises 14 residues. Germline-derived CDR1 and CDR2 are SGDLS and YYNGEE. V was pared by 0 bases and J by 6 bases, with 11 bases between. CDR3 bases: TGTGCCAGCAGCGTAGCTACCCCTCGGGATACGCAGTATTTT. This sequence encodes CASSVATPRDTQYF. Complete variable domain (other parts from reference TRBV9 and TRBJ2-3): DSGVTQTPKHLITATGQRVTLRCSPRSGDLSVYWYQQSLDQGLQFLIQYYNGEERAKGNILERFSAQQFPDLHSELNLSSLELGDSALYFCASSVATPRDTQYFGPGTRLTVL.

This clone was observed a single time. The chain couples TRBV19 to TRBJ2-7; D gene ambiguous. Looked up from germline, CDR1 is LNHDA and CDR2 is SQIVND (reference sequence). The V gene lost 3 bases and the J gene lost 3 bases, with 9 bases spanning the gap. This CDR3 contains 13 residues. The CDR3 nucleotides are TGTGCCAGTAGTATCCGCGGCGGCTACGAGCAGTACTTC. Its translation: CASSIRGGYEQYF.

The J gene is TRBJ2-1, the V gene TRBV4-1, with 8 nucleotides matching TRBD2. Germline CDR1 is MGHRA and CDR2 is YSYEKL. The J segment lost 2 bases and the V segment lost 0 bases, leaving 3 bases of the junction unmatched. CDR3 size: 16 residues. CDR3 DNA sequence: TGCGCCAGCAGCCAAGACCGGGGGGGCGCCTACAATGAGCAGTTCTTC. Residues: CASSQDRGGAYNEQFF.

This chain links TRBV19 with TRBJ1-2; D is unresolved. In germline, CDR1 is LNHDA, CDR2 SQIVND (reference sequence). Trimming cost V 7 bases and J 4 bases, with 7 bases left between them. The CDR3 contains 11 residues. The chain's CDR3 is CASNGGYGYTF. The CDR3 DNA reads as TGTGCCAGTAATGGAGGCTATGGCTACACCTTC.

J is TRBJ1-5 and V is TRBV28; TRBD1 matches at 7 bases. Germline V gene sequence: CDR1 MDHEN, CDR2 SYDVKM. V lost 6 bases and J lost 2; bases outside the gene matches: 7. This CDR3 is built from 15 residues. CDR3 sequence (DNA): TGTGCCAGCAGGTACGGAGGGGGCGGCAATCAGCCCCAGCATTTT. Translation gives CASRYGGGGNQPQHF.

This chain joins TRBV6-5 and TRBJ2-5; D possibly corresponds to TRBD2 (6 bases). The germline CDR1 and CDR2 sequences are MNHEY and SVGAGI. V shed 2 bases and J shed 7 bases, with 17 bases lying between them. This CDR3 has 15 amino acids. Here the CDR3 reads CASSYEVGRGRTQYF. The CDR3, as DNA: TGTGCCAGCAGTTACGAGGTTGGGCGGGGTAGGACCCAGTACTTC.

This chain connects TRBV4-2 to TRBJ2-7, with D possibly matching TRBD2 (6 bases). Germline V lookup: CDR1 LGHNA, CDR2 YNFKEQ. V was cut by 0 bases and J by 1 base, with 13 bases left in between. This CDR3 is 16 amino acids long. Here the CDR3 reads CASSQDPGTGSYEQYF. Written as DNA, the CDR3 is TGTGCCAGCAGCCAAGATCCCGGGACTGGATCCTACGAGCAGTACTTC.

The chain couples TRBV2 to TRBJ1-1; maybe TRBD1 (6 bases). Germline V lookup: CDR1 SNHLY, CDR2 FYNNEI. This CDR3 has 13 residues. V was shortened by 8 bases and J by 0 bases, with 10 bases between the two germline ends. The CDR3 here is CASRTDMNTEAFF. For the CDR3, the DNA is TGTGCCAGCCGGACAGATATGAACACTGAAGCTTTCTTT.

This clone appeared once. V is TRBV6-4 and J is TRBJ1-5; TRBD1 might be the D (5 bases). Trimming removed 10 bases at V and 3 bases at J, with 22 bases between. The CDR3 has 16 amino acids. CDR1 and CDR2 (germline): MRHNA, SNTAGT. CDR3 in amino acids: CAIGTGGRVSNQPQHF. The DNA for the CDR3 is TGTGCCATCGGCACCGGGGGTAGGGTCTCCAATCAGCCCCAGCATTTT.

J is TRBJ1-2 and V is TRBV11-1; D unclear. The CDR3 extends over 14 amino acids. Germline values: CDR1 SGHAT, CDR2 FQDESV (reference sequence). V lost 4 bases, J lost 4 bases, and 13 bases lay in between. CDR3 DNA sequence: TGTGCCAGCAGCTATGAGGCAACGGGCTATGGCTACACCTTC. The encoded protein is CASSYEATGYGYTF.

The chain links TRBV11-2 to TRBJ2-7; D perhaps matches TRBD1 (5 bases). Trimming left V 5 bases short and J 3 bases short, with 17 bases between. The CDR3 sequence is 15 residues long. The germline V gene encodes CDR1 SGHAT and CDR2 FQNNGV. The CDR3 sequence: CASSARGRTRYEQYF. DNA for the CDR3: TGTGCCAGCAGCGCAAGGGGCAGGACCCGCTACGAGCAGTACTTC. Variable domain in full (rest from reference TRBV11-2 and TRBJ2-7): EAGVAQSPRYKIIEKRQSVAFWCNPISGHATLYWYQQILGQGPKLLIQFQNNGVVDDSQLPKDRFSAERLKGVDSTLKIQPAKLEDSAVYLCASSARGRTRYEQYFGPGTRLTVT.

CDR3 in DNA: TGTGCCAGTGGGGGACAAGGCTCTGGAAACACCATATATTTT. Translating it yields CASGGQGSGNTIYF. This chain links TRBV27 with TRBJ1-3, with a tentative D call TRBD1 (6 bases). From germline, CDR1 is MNHEY and CDR2 SMNVEV (reference sequence). The V gene lost 9 bases and the J gene lost 0 bases, with 12 bases spanning the gap. The CDR3 length is 14 residues.